Listed below are T cell receptor beta chains from one sample, sequenced in a study of CD8+ T cells in alopecia areata. Using immunoSEQ multiplex PCR, the repertoire was profiled, and TCRdb retains in-frame clones only, with some absent. The sample gives around 100,000 clones, roughly 56% of which show up once; 3% to 4% is in the top ten. Sequencing used CD4+ T cells sorted from blood, obtained at week 24, from a patient treated with tofacitinib. The receptors here all came from a human donor with alopecia areata. The CDR3 runs from the conserved cysteine through the conserved F or W. A D gene is named only where the DNA matches it firmly. Not all rows give a size; the values are once, few, many and, for expanded clones, a class.

abundance	j_gene	d_gene	v_gene	CDR3aa	CDR3nt
.	TRBJ1-1	.	TRBV4-1	CASSPWGASNTEAFF	TGCGCCAGCAGCCCTTGGGGGGCCTCGAACACTGAAGCTTTCTTT
few	TRBJ1-3	.	TRBV4-3	CASSQDFGESGNTIYF	TGCGCCAGCAGCCAAGATTTCGGAGAAAGTGGAAACACCATATATTTT
.	TRBJ2-6	.	TRBV5-6	CASSQGGANVLTF	TGTGCCAGCAGCCAAGGTGGGGCCAACGTCCTGACTTTC
.	TRBJ2-1	TRBD1	TRBV6-6	CASSRGGTGNNEQFF	TGTGCCAGCAGCCGTGGCGGGACAGGGAACAATGAGCAGTTCTTC
.	TRBJ1-4	.	TRBV6-5	CASSYSGHPNEKLFF	TGTGCCAGCAGTTACTCCGGACACCCTAATGAAAAACTGTTTTTT
.	TRBJ2-5	.	TRBV29-1	CSVLSSRETQYF	TGCAGCGTTTTGTCCTCCCGAGAGACCCAGTACTTC
.	TRBJ2-7	.	TRBV4-3	CASSQERRGRRYF	TGCGCCAGCAGCCAAGAACGGAGGGGAAGGAGGTACTTC
.	TRBJ2-1	.	TRBV9	CASSVGSGHRSYNEQFF	TGTGCCAGCAGCGTAGGGTCTGGGCATCGCTCCTACAATGAGCAGTTCTTC
.	TRBJ2-2	TRBD2	TRBV15	CATSREGLAGVDTGELFF	TGTGCCACCAGCAGAGAAGGACTAGCGGGAGTGGACACCGGGGAGCTGTTTTTT
.	TRBJ2-3	.	TRBV2	CASRGYSADTQYF	TGTGCCAGCAGAGGATATAGTGCAGATACGCAGTATTTT
.	TRBJ2-7	.	TRBV19	CASSMLGIGTYEQYF	TGTGCCAGTAGTATGTTGGGAATCGGTACCTACGAGCAGTACTTC
.	TRBJ1-6	.	TRBV30	CAWGEGGYTSYNSPLHF	TGTGCCTGGGGGGAGGGAGGTTACACCTCCTATAATTCACCCCTCCACTTT
.	TRBJ1-1	.	TRBV30	CAWDGLNTEAFF	TGTGCCTGGGACGGTCTGAACACTGAAGCTTTCTTT
.	TRBJ1-1	.	TRBV5-1	CASSGSGTEAFF	TGCGCCAGCAGCGGGAGCGGGACTGAAGCTTTCTTT
.	TRBJ1-2	.	TRBV4-1	CASSQDPGGTGYGYTF	TGCGCCAGCAGCCAAGATCCGGGGGGAACGGGCTATGGCTACACCTTC
.	TRBJ1-5	.	TRBV14	CASSQGGNQPQHF	TGTGCCAGCAGCCAGGGTGGGAATCAGCCCCAGCATTTT
.	TRBJ1-3	TRBD1	TRBV11-2	CASSLSIQGAGNTIYF	TGTGCCAGCAGCTTGTCAATACAGGGGGCTGGAAACACCATATATTTT
.	TRBJ2-6	.	TRBV11-2	CASSYTGSGANVLTF	TGTGCCAGCAGCTATACAGGCTCTGGGGCCAACGTCCTGACTTTC
.	TRBJ1-1	.	TRBV5-1	CASSLALGVGTEAFF	TGCGCCAGCAGCCTGGCTCTGGGTGTTGGGACTGAAGCTTTCTTT
few	TRBJ2-2	.	TRBV7-3	CASSPGSANTGELFF	TGTGCCAGCAGCCCCGGCTCCGCGAACACCGGGGAGCTGTTTTTT
few	TRBJ1-1	.	TRBV6-6	CASSYSMGEAFF	TGTGCCAGCAGTTACTCAATGGGGGAAGCTTTCTTT
.	TRBJ2-3	.	TRBV2	CASSHRDLARDTQYF	TGTGCCAGCAGTCATCGGGACTTAGCTCGGGATACGCAGTATTTT
few	TRBJ2-3	.	TRBV5-1	CASSFSGKGDTQYF	TGCGCCAGCAGCTTTAGCGGCAAAGGGGATACGCAGTATTTT
few	TRBJ1-6	TRBD1	TRBV4-1	CASSQQGQISPLHF	TGCGCCAGCAGCCAACAGGGACAGATTTCACCCCTCCACTTT
.	TRBJ2-2	TRBD2	TRBV6-5	CASSWTSGATGELFF	TGTGCCAGCAGTTGGACTAGCGGGGCCACCGGGGAGCTGTTTTTT
.	TRBJ1-6	.	TRBV4-2	CASSLEGTRNSPLHF	TGTGCCAGCAGCCTCGAGGGGACTCGCAATTCACCCCTCCACTTT
few	TRBJ2-3	.	TRBV7-2	CASTLQSGDTQYF	TGTGCCAGCACCCTTCAGTCTGGGGATACGCAGTATTTT
.	TRBJ2-3	.	TRBV4-3	CASSQRASTDTQYF	TGCGCCAGCAGTCAAAGAGCCTCCACAGATACGCAGTATTTT
few	TRBJ2-2	.	TRBV11-2	CASSLFRNTGELFF	TGTGCCAGCAGCTTATTCAGGAACACCGGGGAGCTGTTTTTT
.	TRBJ2-5	.	TRBV5-1	CASSLGDRQETQYF	TGCGCCAGCAGCTTGGGCGACAGGCAGGAGACCCAGTACTTC
.	TRBJ2-2	TRBD2	TRBV28	CASSPSGGLRRELFF	TGTGCCAGCAGTCCTAGCGGGGGCCTCCGGAGGGAGCTGTTTTTT
.	TRBJ2-1	TRBD2	TRBV11-3	CASSPVFNLAGGLIPNEQFF	TGTGCCAGCAGCCCCGTTTTTAATCTAGCGGGGGGTCTGATCCCAAATGAGCAGTTCTTC
.	TRBJ1-6	.	TRBV15	CATSAQGYSPLHF	TGTGCCACCAGCGCGCAGGGTTATTCACCCCTCCACTTT
.	TRBJ1-1	.	TRBV7-2	CASSQTGNTEAFF	TGTGCCAGCAGCCAGACAGGGAACACTGAAGCTTTCTTT
.	TRBJ2-2	.	TRBV30	CAWASNTGELFF	TGTGCCTGGGCGTCTAACACCGGGGAGCTGTTTTTT
.	TRBJ2-5	TRBD1	TRBV15	CATSSGVGQGKEGQYF	TGTGCCACCAGCTCAGGGGTTGGACAGGGAAAAGAAGGCCAGTACTTC
.	TRBJ2-5	.	TRBV7-8	CASSPGQISMETQYF	TGTGCCAGCAGCCCTGGACAGATATCCATGGAGACCCAGTACTTC
.	TRBJ2-7	.	TRBV11-2	CASSPQHGGRGLYEQYF	TGTGCCAGCAGCCCTCAACACGGGGGGAGGGGGCTCTACGAGCAGTACTTC
.	TRBJ2-5	TRBD2	TRBV19	CASSAAAGEETQYF	TGTGCCAGTAGTGCGGCTGCGGGAGAAGAGACCCAGTACTTC
few	TRBJ2-1	.	TRBV7-9	CASSPGTEQFF	TGTGCCAGCAGCCCCGGGACAGAGCAGTTCTTC
.	TRBJ1-3	.	TRBV9	CASSVAGDAGDTIYF	TGTGCCAGCAGCGTAGCGGGGGACGCGGGGGACACCATATATTTT
few	TRBJ2-3	TRBD2	TRBV5-4	CASSPGVAGGTDTQYF	TGTGCCAGCAGCCCGGGGGTCGCGGGAGGCACAGATACGCAGTATTTT
few	TRBJ1-2	.	TRBV29-1	CSDGGDYGYTF	TGCAGCGATGGGGGCGACTATGGCTACACCTTC
.	TRBJ1-1	.	TRBV29-1	CSVGPSVTVNTEAFF	TGCAGCGTTGGGCCCTCTGTCACGGTGAACACTGAAGCTTTCTTT
once	TRBJ1-3	.	TRBV30	CAWSVRGGNTIYF	TGTGCCTGGAGTGTACGAGGTGGAAACACCATATATTTT
.	TRBJ2-7	TRBD1	TRBV25-1	CASRGQGPYEQYF	TGTGCCAGCCGCGGACAGGGACCCTACGAGCAGTACTTC
few	TRBJ2-6	.	TRBV5-1	CASSLQFSGANVLTF	TGCGCCAGCAGCTTGCAGTTTTCTGGGGCCAACGTCCTGACTTTC
.	TRBJ2-3	TRBD1	TRBV9	CASSARDRGPGDTQYF	TGTGCCAGCAGCGCTAGGGACAGGGGACCCGGAGATACGCAGTATTTT
once	TRBJ2-7	.	TRBV2	CASNREQGSYEQYF	TGTGCCAGCAATAGGGAACAGGGTTCCTACGAGCAGTACTTC
.	TRBJ2-2	TRBD1	TRBV10-3	CAISTWTGSSTGELFF	TGTGCCATCAGTACCTGGACAGGGTCGAGTACCGGGGAGCTGTTTTTT